This TCR beta chain was sequenced during a study of shared clonotypes between healthy human individuals. Naive CD8 isolation took CD45RO-negative cells positively selected for CCR7 and excluded terminally differentiated effector memory CD45RA+ cells. Here immunoSEQ multiplex PCR was the method, and the copy in TCRdb shows in-frame clones only, minus some. Among approximately 590,000 clones listed, nearly 97% were seen once. The CDR3 covers 16 residues. Per germline, CDR1 LNHDA and CDR2 SQIVND (reference sequence). Unmatched junction bases numbered 12, after V lost 5 bases and J lost 6 bases. The source of this sequence is a woman aged 25 to 45 in good health. V gene TRBV19 combines with J gene TRBJ2-1; 8 nucleotides match TRBD2. Sequencing used naive CD8+ T cells sorted from blood. CDR3 region: CASSVAGAGAGNEQFF. CDR3 nucleotides: TGTGCCAGTAGTGTCGCGGGAGCGGGAGCGGGCAATGAGCAGTTCTTC.